The 15 T cell receptor beta chains given below trace back to one sample, sequenced in a study of long-term antiretroviral therapy in people with HIV. Runs used v3.0 of the immunoSEQ assay and were done at survey level. Here immunoSEQ multiplex PCR was the method, and the copy in TCRdb shows in-frame clones only, minus some. Found here are tens of thousands of clones, about nine tenths of them singletons; the top ten hold 6.5% to 10%. This sample comprised unsorted PBMCs, obtained 0.2 years before starting antiretroviral therapy. The receptors stem from a man in his late teens or twenties with HIV.

The chain couples TRBV19 to TRBJ1-2, with a weak D call TRBD1 (6 bases). The CDR3 has 12 amino acids. Germline loops: CDR1 LNHDA, CDR2 SQIVND (reference sequence). V shed 10 bases and J shed 8 bases, with 17 bases lying between them. The CDR3 DNA sequence: TGTGCCACCAGAGGGGGAGGGCGAGGCTACACCTTC. Its protein product is CATRGGGRGYTF.

In nucleotides, the CDR3 is TGTGCCAGCAGTTACCGGGACTCCACTGTCGAGCAGTACTTC. This gives the protein CASSYRDSTVEQYF. The chain recombines TRBV27 with TRBJ2-7; D may be TRBD2 (6 bases). The V end lost 4 bases, the J end lost 6 bases, and 16 bases lay between the germline ends. The CDR3 runs 14 residues. The germline V gene has CDR1 MNHEY and CDR2 SMNVEV (reference sequence).

The V call is TRBV29-1, the J call TRBJ2-2; D remains unclear. V was clipped by 6 bases and J by 7 bases, with 6 bases between them. CDR3 length: 10 residues. Germline CDR1 reads SQVTM; CDR2 reads ANQGSEA. CDR3 sequence (DNA): TGCAGCGTGCAGTACGGGGAGCTGTTTTTT. Its translation: CSVQYGELFF.

This clone was seen a handful of times. The genes are TRBV18 and TRBJ2-3, with 8 bases fitting TRBD1. CDR1 is KGHSH, CDR2 LQKENI, per germline. J gave up 6 bases and V 2 bases, and 7 bases lay outside the gene matches. This CDR3 spans 15 amino acids. The chain's CDR3 is CASSPAGGWTDTQYF. The DNA of the CDR3 is TGTGCCAGCTCACCAGCAGGGGGCTGGACGGATACGCAGTATTTT. Based on the CDR3 plus reference TRBV18 and TRBJ2-3, the full variable domain is NAGVMQNPRHLVRRRGQEARLRCSPMKGHSHVYWYRQLPEEGLKFMVYLQKENIIDESGMPKERFSAEFPKEGPSILRIQQVVRGDSAAYFCASSPAGGWTDTQYFGPGTRLTVL.

The chain recombines TRBV5-6 with TRBJ2-7, with TRBD2 as a possible D gene (6 bases). The germline V gene has CDR1 SGHDT and CDR2 YYEEEE. V lost 0 bases and J 5 bases, leaving 12 bases between the germline ends. The CDR3 has 14 residues. CDR3 nucleotide sequence: TGTGCCAGCAGCTTGGGACTAGTCCCCCACGAGCAGTACTTC. It is translated as CASSLGLVPHEQYF.

V usage is TRBV5-6 and J usage is TRBJ1-1; D is unresolved. The CDR3 length is 12 residues. Germline V lookup: CDR1 SGHDT, CDR2 YYEEEE. Trimming removed 5 bases from V and 0 bases from J, with 5 bases in between. The chain's CDR3 is CASSQVNTEAFF. The CDR3 DNA reads as TGTGCCAGCAGTCAAGTGAACACTGAAGCTTTCTTT.

V and J are TRBV6-5 and TRBJ1-5, with TRBD1 as a possible D gene (5 bases). Germline V gene data show CDR1 as MNHEY and CDR2 as SVGAGI. Between the trimmed V and J ends, which lost 5 bases and 11 bases, there was a span of 10 bases. The CDR3 is 11 amino acids. CDR3 in DNA: TGTGCCAGCAGTGGGGCAGGGTCCCAGCATTTT. This codes for CASSGAGSQHF.

This clone was detected once. The V gene is TRBV5-6, the J gene TRBJ2-5, with D unresolved. V was shortened by 4 bases and J by 5 bases, with 9 bases between the two germline ends. The CDR3 length is 12 residues. Germline V gives CDR1 SGHDT, CDR2 YYEEEE. In DNA, the CDR3 is TGTGCCAGCAGCGGTCTGTCGGAGACCCAGTACTTC. Amino acids: CASSGLSETQYF. Supplemented by reference TRBV5-6 and TRBJ2-5, the full variable domain reads DAGVTQSPTHLIKTRGQQVTLRCSPKSGHDTVSWYQQALGQGPQFIFQYYEEEERQRGNFPDRFSGHQFPNYSSELNVNALLLGDSALYLCASSGLSETQYFGPGTRLLVL.

The V call is TRBV14, the J call TRBJ2-6, with D uncertain. The CDR3 contains 15 residues. Germline CDR1 reads SGHDN; CDR2 reads FVKESK. V dropped 0 bases and J dropped 1 base, with 4 bases sitting between them. The CDR3 region has the DNA TGTGCCAGCAGCCAAGATCCTTCTGGGGCCAACGTCCTGACTTTC. Translation gives CASSQDPSGANVLTF.

This clone was seen once. The chain links TRBV6-6 to TRBJ1-1; a weak D match, TRBD1 (6 bases). Germline V gene data show CDR1 as MNHNY and CDR2 as SVGAGI (reference sequence). V was trimmed by 3 bases and J by 4 bases, leaving 15 bases between them. This CDR3 has 15 amino acids. The CDR3 DNA is TGTGCCAGCAGTTATGGGGGCAGCATTTTCACTGAAGCTTTCTTT. Amino acid sequence: CASSYGGSIFTEAFF.

The rearrangement joins TRBV7-2 to TRBJ2-5; possible D gene TRBD1, 5 bases. The CDR3 loop spans 13 amino acids. With 5 bases removed from V and 7 bases from J, the gap between germline ends came to 14 bases. Germline values: CDR1 SGHTA, CDR2 FQGNSA. The CDR3 region is CASSLTGDGTQYF. The CDR3 region has the DNA TGTGCCAGCAGCCTCACAGGAGATGGGACCCAGTACTTC.

The chain employs TRBV29-1 and TRBJ2-5, with TRBD2 matching 8 bases. Losses at the gene ends were 6 bases for V and 2 bases for J; bases not matched to a gene: 14. The CDR3 loop spans 16 amino acids. Germline assignment: CDR1 SQVTM and CDR2 ANQGSEA. The CDR3 DNA is TGCAGCGTAGAACTAGCGGAACCATTGATACAAGAGACCCAGTACTTC. Translating gives CSVELAEPLIQETQYF.

The chain joins TRBV7-9 to TRBJ2-1; possible D gene TRBD2, 6 bases. The germline V gene has CDR1 SEHNR and CDR2 FQNEAQ (reference sequence). The CDR3 is 13 amino acids. Trimming shortened V by 5 bases and J by 7 bases, and 12 bases separated the two germline ends. As DNA, the CDR3 is TGTGCCAGCAGCCCCGGGGGACCGAATGAGCAGTTCTTC. This codes for CASSPGGPNEQFF.

This sequence joins TRBV7-7 and TRBJ1-4; D not certain. The germline gives CDR1 SSHAT, CDR2 FNYEAQ (reference sequence). This CDR3 comprises 10 residues. CDR3 sequence reads: CASDHEKLFF. The CDR3 nucleotides are TGTGCTAGCGACCATGAAAAACTGTTTTTT.

This chain connects TRBV7-2 to TRBJ1-6; TRBD1 aligns across 10 bases. Per the germline V gene, CDR1 is SGHTA and CDR2 is FQGNSA. The CDR3 consists of 14 residues. After removal of 4 bases from V and 7 bases from J, the junction contained 1 base not matched to a gene. This CDR3 reads CASSWGQGNSPLHF. The CDR3 DNA reads TGTGCCAGCAGCTGGGGACAGGGGAATTCACCCCTCCACTTT.